This T cell receptor (beta chain) was retrieved from a study of cytomegalovirus exposure and HLA in healthy donors. General study findings and limits: A list of 150 or so TCR beta chains associated with cytomegalovirus was given. Accurate HLA-A and HLA-B prediction from TCR beta sequences was reported for most subjects.

With regard to this clone: Its antigen is not identified.

CDR3 length equals 16 residues. The V gene end was trimmed by 5 bases and the J gene end by 1 base; junction bases not matched to a gene: 4. Germline-derived CDR1 and CDR2 are MNHEY and SMNVEV (reference sequence). 13 Jbeta primers and 60 Vbeta primers were used for the PCR. The data were produced by immunoSEQ multiplex PCR, yet TCRdb's version contains in-frame clones alone and is incomplete. The repertoire holds hundreds of thousands of clones, with roughly 84% as singletons. V gene TRBV27 combines with J gene TRBJ2-7; 14 bases fit TRBD2. The clonotype comes from a boy between 2 and 10 years old in good health and CMV-seronegative. The sequenced sample was PBMCs. The CDR3 reads CASSRGTSGGSYEQYF. The CDR3 bases are TGTGCCAGCAGTAGGGGGACTAGCGGGGGTTCCTACGAGCAGTACTTC.